These 26 T cell receptor beta chains originate from one sample sequenced in a study of human T cells and chemical hapten exposure. TCRdb called the RACE reads again in MiXCR, with one record for every CDR3 protein. The sample holds about 290,000 distinct CDR3 sequences; roughly 8% are singletons and the top ten take less than 1.5%. Described time point: pre-sensitization, week 0. Treatment denoted: therapeutic diphenylcyclopropenone sensitization with weekly scalp DPC. Sequencing used whole blood, obtained in connection with sensitization to the hapten diphenylcyclopropenone (DPC). The receptors were sampled from a man younger than 30 with alopecia areata. Some clones in this sample may be carry-over from other donors' samples.

The chain has TRBV5-1 and TRBJ2-1; the match to TRBD2 covers 10 bases. Trimming removed 5 bases from V and 0 bases from J; junction bases left unmatched: 2. Germline CDR1 and CDR2: SGHRS and YFSETQ. This CDR3 comprises 15 residues. The CDR3 coding sequence is TGCGCCAGCAGACTAGCGGGGAGCTCCTACAATGAGCAGTTCTTC. Its translation: CASRLAGSSYNEQFF.

This clonotype has more than one count but fewer than ten. The chain carries TRBV6-2 or TRBV6-3 and TRBJ2-5, with 8 bases that match TRBD2. The CDR3 covers 15 residues. With 3 bases clipped from V and 5 bases from J, the junction kept 8 bases outside the gene matches. Germline-derived CDR1 and CDR2 are MNHEY and SVGEGT. CDR3 loop: CASSYSAGGQETQYF. The CDR3 DNA reads TGTGCCAGCAGTTATTCGGCGGGGGGTCAGGAGACCCAGTACTTC.

This clonotype has at least ten counts. Mismatch with germline at one junction end may stem from a read error. The V gene is TRBV6-2 or TRBV6-3, the J gene TRBJ2-4, with a possible D match to TRBD1 (6 bases). The CDR3 contains 11 residues. Germline-derived CDR1 and CDR2 are MNHEY and SVGEGT. The CDR3 protein is CASSNRDTRDF. CDR3 bases: TGTGCCAGCAGTAACCGGGACACGCGCGACTTC.

This clonotype was recorded a few times. CDR3: CAISDATGRYQETQYF. The CDR3 region has the DNA TGTGCCATCAGTGACGCGACAGGCCGGTACCAAGAGACCCAGTACTTC. This chain connects TRBV10-3 to TRBJ2-5; maybe TRBD1 (6 bases). Trimming removed 3 bases at V and 0 bases at J, with 14 bases between. CDR1 and CDR2 from the germline V gene are ENHRY and SYGVKD. This CDR3 has 16 amino acids.

This clonotype appeared a few times. The rearrangement joins TRBV20-1 to TRBJ1-1; 9 positions match TRBD1. Germline assignment: CDR1 DFQATT and CDR2 SNEGSKA (reference sequence). Trimming cost V 0 bases and J 3 bases; bases outside gene matches: 17. The CDR3 is 19 amino acids. The CDR3 region has the DNA TGCAGTGCTAGAGATTTGGGGTCCGGGACAGGGTGGGCGGACACTGAAGCTTTCTTT. Translation: CSARDLGSGTGWADTEAFF.

This clonotype was found a few times. V gene TRBV9 combines with J gene TRBJ2-3, with no clear D. Germline V gene sequence: CDR1 SGDLS, CDR2 YYNGEE. The V and J ends lost 4 bases and 6 bases respectively, with 15 bases between them. This CDR3 contains 14 residues. Written as DNA, the CDR3 is TGTGCCAGCAGCCCCCGATCCGGTTTTGATACGCAGTATTTT. It codes for CASSPRSGFDTQYF.

The chain has TRBV5-1 and TRBJ2-1; maybe TRBD1 (6 bases). Germline V CDR1 and CDR2: SGHRS, YFSETQ. Trimming shortened V by 4 bases and J by 7 bases, and 12 bases separated the two germline ends. The CDR3 sequence is 13 residues long. The CDR3 spells CASSRRTENEQFF. For the CDR3, the DNA is TGCGCCAGCAGCAGGAGGACAGAAAATGAGCAGTTCTTC.

This clonotype was counted only a few times. The gene calls are TRBV7-2 and TRBJ2-1; 13 bases line up with TRBD2. V was clipped by 4 bases and J by 6 bases; unmatched bases: 3. Germline CDR1 and CDR2: SGHTA and FQGNSA. This CDR3 contains 15 residues. CDR3 in amino acids: CASSSLAGGRNEQFF. Written as DNA, the CDR3 is TGTGCCAGCAGCTCACTAGCGGGGGGGCGCAATGAGCAGTTCTTC.

This clonotype has more than one count but fewer than ten. This chain links TRBV7-9 with TRBJ2-2; D is unclear. Per germline, CDR1 SEHNR and CDR2 FQNEAQ (reference sequence). Between the trimmed V and J ends, which lost 7 bases and 7 bases, there was a span of 7 bases. CDR3 size: 11 residues. The CDR3 DNA follows: TGTGCCAGCACTTCGGGCGGGGAGCTGTTTTTT. This encodes CASTSGGELFF.

The genes are TRBV6-6 and TRBJ1-2; 12 bases align to TRBD1. The germline CDR1 and CDR2 sequences are MNHNY and SVGAGI (reference sequence). CDR3 length: 16 residues. V gave up 5 bases and J gave up 4 bases; unmatched junction bases: 8. This chain's CDR3 is CASSLTGTGGFYGYTF. The CDR3 region has the DNA TGTGCCAGCAGTCTGACCGGGACAGGGGGCTTCTATGGCTACACCTTC.

This chain joins TRBV5-6 and TRBJ2-7, with TRBD1 matching 7 bases. V lost 4 bases and J lost 3; bases outside the gene matches: 7. Germline CDR1 is SGHDT and CDR2 is YYEEEE. CDR3 length: 14 residues. The CDR3 is CASSARDRVYEQYV. In DNA form, the CDR3 reads TGTGCCAGCAGCGCTCGGGACAGAGTCTACGAGCAGTACGTC.

The chain has TRBV7-2 and TRBJ2-1; D is perhaps TRBD2 (5 bases). Between the trimmed V and J ends, which lost 3 bases and 7 bases, there was a span of 10 bases. The V gene's germline CDR1 is SGHTA and CDR2 FQGNSA. The CDR3 has 13 residues. The CDR3 sequence is CASSFLAPNEQFF. CDR3 bases: TGTGCCAGCAGCTTTCTAGCTCCGAATGAGCAGTTCTTC. Supplemented by reference TRBV7-2 and TRBJ2-1, the full variable domain reads GAGVSQSPSNKVTEKGKDVELRCDPISGHTALYWYRQSLGQGLEFLIYFQGNSAPDKSGLPSDRFSAERTGGSVSTLTIQRTQQEDSAVYLCASSFLAPNEQFFGPGTRLTVL.

This clonotype has more than one count but fewer than ten. The chain is built from TRBV19 and TRBJ2-2; D gene unclear. CDR3 length equals 13 residues. The germline V and J ends were trimmed by 4 bases and 6 bases, with 9 bases remaining between them. CDR1 LNHDA and CDR2 SQIVND come from the germline V gene (reference sequence). The CDR3 sequence: CASSTLGPGELFF. In DNA form, the CDR3 reads TGTGCCAGTAGTACACTCGGACCCGGGGAGCTGTTTTTT. Complete variable domain (other parts from reference TRBV19 and TRBJ2-2): DGGITQSPKYLFRKEGQNVTLSCEQNLNHDAMYWYRQDPGQGLRLIYYSQIVNDFQKGDIAEGYSVSREKKESFPLTVTSAQKNPTAFYLCASSTLGPGELFFGEGSRLTVL.

The chain links TRBV20-1 to TRBJ2-7, with 10 bases that match TRBD2. Germline trimming cut 5 bases from V and 3 bases from J; bases unmatched to any gene: 13. Looked up from germline, CDR1 is DFQATT and CDR2 is SNEGSKA (reference sequence). The CDR3 runs to 16 residues. The CDR3 DNA sequence: TGCAGTGCTGAGACGGGACTAGCGACGACACTCTACGAGCAGTACTTC. The encoded protein is CSAETGLATTLYEQYF.

The table lists this clonotype with many counts. The chain joins TRBV9 to TRBJ1-1, with D possibly matching TRBD1 (5 bases). The CDR3 runs to 12 residues. The V gene lost 2 bases and the J gene lost 4 bases, with 6 bases spanning the gap. The V gene's germline CDR1 is SGDLS and CDR2 YYNGEE. The CDR3: CASSVGTTEAFF. The CDR3 nucleotides are TGTGCCAGCAGCGTCGGGACCACTGAAGCTTTCTTT.

The chain is built from TRBV6-2 or TRBV6-3 and TRBJ1-5; weak D call: TRBD1 (5 bases). Germline V CDR1 and CDR2: MNHEY, SVGEGT. This CDR3 is built from 12 residues. V dropped 6 bases and J dropped 11 bases, with 14 bases sitting between them. The CDR3, as DNA: TGTGCCAGCAGGGGGGACGGAACGGCCCAGCATTTT. Translating gives CASRGDGTAQHF.

The table lists this clonotype with many counts. V usage is TRBV6-1 and J usage is TRBJ2-5; 10 nucleotides align to TRBD2. The CDR3 runs 13 residues. Per germline, CDR1 MNHNS and CDR2 SASEGT. V trimming: 10 bases; J trimming: 1 base; junction bases outside the gene matches: 3. This CDR3 reads CATRTSGQETQYF. The CDR3, as DNA: TGTGCCACCCGGACTAGCGGCCAAGAGACCCAGTACTTC.

This clonotype came up many times. The V call is TRBV7-9, the J call TRBJ1-4, with 8 positions matching TRBD1. This CDR3 comprises 15 residues. The junction had 9 bases not matched to a gene; V was cut back by 5 bases and J by 7 bases. Per germline, CDR1 SEHNR and CDR2 FQNEAQ (reference sequence). CDR3 sequence reads: CASSGTGTGVEKLFF. The CDR3 region has the DNA TGTGCCAGCAGCGGGACCGGGACAGGCGTTGAAAAACTGTTTTTT.

The chain uses TRBV9 and TRBJ1-4; D may be TRBD1 (6 bases). CDR3 size: 12 residues. Trimming stripped 3 bases from V and 7 bases from J, with 7 bases between. Per the germline V gene, CDR1 is SGDLS and CDR2 is YYNGEE. CDR3 sequence: CASSGTAEKLFF. For the CDR3, the DNA is TGTGCCAGCAGCGGGACAGCTGAAAAACTGTTTTTT.

This clonotype has only a few counts. This chain connects TRBV5-1 to TRBJ1-4; a weak D match, TRBD1 (5 bases). Trimming left V 2 bases short and J 3 bases short, with 11 bases between. The CDR3 is made up of 15 amino acids. Germline CDR1 is SGHRS and CDR2 is YFSETQ. The CDR3 bases are TGCGCCAGCAGCTTAGACAGAGCTTCTAATGAAAAACTGTTTTTT. It codes for CASSLDRASNEKLFF.

This clonotype has only a few counts. V is TRBV28 and J is TRBJ2-7; maybe TRBD2 (6 bases). The CDR3 is made up of 14 amino acids. Trimming took off 3 bases at V and 3 bases at J, with 12 bases between the two ends. Germline CDR1 is MDHEN and CDR2 is SYDVKM. The CDR3 DNA is TGTGCCAGCAGTTTCGGTTACGGGAGCTACGAGCAGTACTTC. Amino acid sequence: CASSFGYGSYEQYF.

This clonotype occurred a few times. The chain carries TRBV14 and TRBJ2-1; 9 bases match TRBD1. The germline gives CDR1 SGHDN, CDR2 FVKESK. V dropped 1 base and J dropped 2; count of bases not matched to a gene: 6. CDR3 length: 17 amino acids. CDR3 protein: CASSQGRDRVPYNEQFF. The CDR3 bases are TGTGCCAGCAGCCAAGGACGGGACAGGGTACCCTACAATGAGCAGTTCTTC.

The rearrangement links TRBV18 to TRBJ1-5; D not resolved. The CDR3 consists of 14 residues. V lost 3 bases to trimming and J lost 3 bases, with 9 bases between them. CDR1 is KGHSH and CDR2 is LQKENI in the germline V gene. The CDR3 bases are TGTGCCAGCTCACCTGGAGGTCTCAATCAGCCCCAGCATTTT. Its protein product is CASSPGGLNQPQHF. Complete variable domain (other parts from reference TRBV18 and TRBJ1-5): NAGVMQNPRHLVRRRGQEARLRCSPMKGHSHVYWYRQLPEEGLKFMVYLQKENIIDESGMPKERFSAEFPKEGPSILRIQQVVRGDSAAYFCASSPGGLNQPQHFGDGTRLSIL.

The genes are TRBV28 and TRBJ1-2; 7 bases are a match to TRBD1. This CDR3 comprises 12 residues. Per germline, CDR1 MDHEN and CDR2 SYDVKM. V lost 4 bases, J lost 5 bases, and 1 base stayed unmatched. The CDR3 DNA sequence: TGTGCCAGCAGTTCACAGGGGTATGGCTACACCTTC. Translation gives CASSSQGYGYTF.

This sequence joins TRBV20-1 and TRBJ2-7; 10 positions agree with TRBD1. J lost 5 bases, V lost 0 bases, and 4 bases had no gene match. The CDR3 runs to 14 residues. Germline V gives CDR1 DFQATT, CDR2 SNEGSKA (reference sequence). CDR3 sequence: CSARDATGGNEQYF. The DNA for the CDR3 is TGCAGTGCTAGAGACGCGACAGGGGGCAACGAGCAGTACTTC.

The chain combines TRBV20-1 with TRBJ2-3, with D hard to call. With 5 bases removed from V and 4 bases from J, the gap between germline ends came to 7 bases. This CDR3 is built from 11 residues. Germline loops: CDR1 DFQATT, CDR2 SNEGSKA (reference sequence). The CDR3 nucleotides are TGCAGTGCTCCCCAGCCAGATACGCAGTATTTT. Residues: CSAPQPDTQYF.